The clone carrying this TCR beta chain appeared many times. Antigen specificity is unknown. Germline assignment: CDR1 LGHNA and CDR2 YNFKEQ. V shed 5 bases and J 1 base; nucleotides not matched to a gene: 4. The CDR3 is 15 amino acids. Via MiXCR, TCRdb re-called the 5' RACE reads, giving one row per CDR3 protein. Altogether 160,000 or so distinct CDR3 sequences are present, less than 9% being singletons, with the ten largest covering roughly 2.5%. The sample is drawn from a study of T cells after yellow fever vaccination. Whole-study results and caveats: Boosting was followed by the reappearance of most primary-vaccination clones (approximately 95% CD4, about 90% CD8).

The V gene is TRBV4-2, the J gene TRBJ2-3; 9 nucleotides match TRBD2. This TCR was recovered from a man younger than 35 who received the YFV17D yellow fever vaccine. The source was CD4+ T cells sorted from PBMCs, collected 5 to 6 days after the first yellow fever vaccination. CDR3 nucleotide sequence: TGTGCCAGCAGCTTGCGGGGGGGCGGCACAGATACGCAGTATTTT. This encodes CASSLRGGGTDTQYF.